The next 3 T cell receptor beta chains were all read from a single sample in a study of blood T cell repertoires in COVID-19. Libraries were prepared by immunoSEQ multiplex PCR; TCRdb keeps only in-frame clonotypes and omits some of them. The sample holds some 200,000 clones, 65% to 90% seen once. Sequencing was carried out using peripheral blood. All receptors derive from a woman between 40 and 50 years old who had recovered from COVID-19.

The chain recombines TRBV19 with TRBJ2-1, with D possibly TRBD1 on 6 matching bases. The CDR3 has 16 amino acids. Germline V gene sequence: CDR1 LNHDA, CDR2 SQIVND (reference sequence). V was shortened by 4 bases and J by 0 bases, with 13 bases between the two germline ends. In DNA form, the CDR3 reads TGTGCCAGTAGTACCGGACAGTTTTTCTCCTACAATGAGCAGTTCTTC. As protein: CASSTGQFFSYNEQFF.

This chain joins TRBV5-5 and TRBJ2-7; possibly TRBD1 for D (6 bases). Trimming removed 4 bases at V and 6 bases at J, with 20 bases between. The CDR3 covers 15 residues. The germline V gene has CDR1 SGHKS and CDR2 YYEKEE (reference sequence). CDR3 nucleotides: TGTGCCAGCAGCAGACCCCCGGGACAACGGCCCGAGCAGTACTTC. It yields the protein CASSRPPGQRPEQYF.

This rearrangement joins TRBV2 to TRBJ1-6, with D unclear. This CDR3 comprises 16 residues. V was cut by 7 bases and J by 7 bases, with 20 bases left in between. Per the germline V gene, CDR1 is SNHLY and CDR2 is FYNNEI. CDR3 amino acids: CASTGEGIVTNSPLHF. The CDR3 DNA is TGTGCCAGCACCGGGGAGGGAATCGTGACCAATTCACCCCTCCACTTT.